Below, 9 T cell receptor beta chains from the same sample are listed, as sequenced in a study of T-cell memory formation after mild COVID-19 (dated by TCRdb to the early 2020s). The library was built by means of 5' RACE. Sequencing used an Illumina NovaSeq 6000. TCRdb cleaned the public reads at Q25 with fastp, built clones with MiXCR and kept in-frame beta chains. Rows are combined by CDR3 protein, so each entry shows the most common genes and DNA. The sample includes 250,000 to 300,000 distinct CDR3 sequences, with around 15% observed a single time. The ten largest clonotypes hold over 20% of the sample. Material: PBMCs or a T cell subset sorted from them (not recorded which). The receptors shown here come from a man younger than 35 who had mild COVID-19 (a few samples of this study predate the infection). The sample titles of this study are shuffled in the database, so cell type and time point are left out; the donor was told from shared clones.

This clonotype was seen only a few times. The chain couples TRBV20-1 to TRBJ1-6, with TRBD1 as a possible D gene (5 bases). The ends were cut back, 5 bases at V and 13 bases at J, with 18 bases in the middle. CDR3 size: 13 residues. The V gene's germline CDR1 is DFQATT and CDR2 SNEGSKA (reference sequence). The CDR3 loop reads CSASTGDARPLHF. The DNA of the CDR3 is TGCAGTGCTTCAACAGGAGACGCTCGCCCCCTCCACTTT.

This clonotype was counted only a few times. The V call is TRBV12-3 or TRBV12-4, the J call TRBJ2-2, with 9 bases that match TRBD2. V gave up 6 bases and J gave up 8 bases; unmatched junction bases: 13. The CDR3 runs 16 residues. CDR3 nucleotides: TGTGCCAGCAGCTTCATTAGCGGGGGCCCCGATGGGGAGCTGTTTTTT. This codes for CASSFISGGPDGELFF.

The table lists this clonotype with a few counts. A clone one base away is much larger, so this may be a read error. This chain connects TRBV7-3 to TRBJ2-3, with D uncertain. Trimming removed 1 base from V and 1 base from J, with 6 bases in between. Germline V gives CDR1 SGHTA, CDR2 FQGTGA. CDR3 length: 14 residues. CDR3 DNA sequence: TGTGCCAGCAGCTTAAAGGGCGGCACAGATACGCAGTATTTT. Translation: CASSLKGGTDTQYF.

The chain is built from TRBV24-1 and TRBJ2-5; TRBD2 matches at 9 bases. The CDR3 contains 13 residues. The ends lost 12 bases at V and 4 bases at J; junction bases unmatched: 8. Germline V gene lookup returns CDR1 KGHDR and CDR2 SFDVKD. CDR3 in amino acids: CASQATSGETQYF. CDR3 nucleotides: TGTGCCTCCCAGGCGACTAGCGGAGAGACCCAGTACTTC.

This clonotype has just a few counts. The CDR3 protein is CASSLYGQEGEQYF. CDR3 nucleotides: TGTGCCAGCAGCTTGTATGGACAGGAGGGCGAGCAGTACTTC. The J gene is TRBJ2-7, the V gene TRBV5-6; D might be TRBD1 (7 bases). CDR3 length: 14 residues. The germline CDR1 and CDR2 sequences are SGHDT and YYEEEE. Trimming shortened V by 1 base and J by 6 bases, and 14 bases separated the two germline ends.

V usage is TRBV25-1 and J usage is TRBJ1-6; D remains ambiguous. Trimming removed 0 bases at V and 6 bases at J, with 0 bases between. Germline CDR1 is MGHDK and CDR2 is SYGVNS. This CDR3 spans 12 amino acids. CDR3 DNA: TGTGCCAGCAGTGAATATAATTCACCCCTCCACTTT. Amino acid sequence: CASSEYNSPLHF. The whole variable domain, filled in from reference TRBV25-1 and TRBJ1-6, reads EADIYQTPRYLVIGTGKKITLECSQTMGHDKMYWYQQDPGMELHLIHYSYGVNSTEKGDLSSESTVSRIRTEHFPLTLESARPSHTSQYLCASSEYNSPLHFGNGTRLTVT.

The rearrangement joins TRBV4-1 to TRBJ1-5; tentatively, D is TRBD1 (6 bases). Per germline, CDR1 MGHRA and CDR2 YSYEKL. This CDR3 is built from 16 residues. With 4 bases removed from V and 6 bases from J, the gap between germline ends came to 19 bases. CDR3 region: CASSRRGGQVGQPQHF. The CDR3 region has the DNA TGCGCCAGCAGCCGCCGCGGGGGGCAAGTAGGTCAGCCCCAGCATTTT.

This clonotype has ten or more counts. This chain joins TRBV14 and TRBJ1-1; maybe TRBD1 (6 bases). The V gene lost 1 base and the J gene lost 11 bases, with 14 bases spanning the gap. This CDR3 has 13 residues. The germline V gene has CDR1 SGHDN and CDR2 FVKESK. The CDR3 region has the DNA TGTGCCAGCAGCCAAGCAGGGGCCCGGAGGGCTTTCTTT. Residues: CASSQAGARRAFF.

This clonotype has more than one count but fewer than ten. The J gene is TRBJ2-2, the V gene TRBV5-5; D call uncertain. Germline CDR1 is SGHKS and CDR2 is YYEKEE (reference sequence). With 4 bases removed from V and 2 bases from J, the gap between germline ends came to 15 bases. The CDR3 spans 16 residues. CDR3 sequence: CASSAPRTDNTGELFF. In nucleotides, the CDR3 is TGTGCCAGCAGCGCGCCAAGGACGGACAACACCGGGGAGCTGTTTTTT.